The present T cell receptor (beta chain) was sequenced within a study of identical twins. Every donor was a healthy Caucasian. One entry per CDR3 protein results from TCRdb running MiXCR on the 5' RACE reads. The table records 500,000 to 550,000 distinct CDR3 sequences, around 24% of them present only once. The V end lost 2 bases, the J end lost 6 bases, and 14 bases lay between the germline ends. Germline V gene sequence: CDR1 MNHEY, CDR2 SMNVEV (reference sequence). This CDR3 has 16 residues. The same specimen was also included in a second study, on yellow fever vaccine responses in identical twins.

Sequencing was carried out using CD4+ T cells sorted from blood. The TCR sequence derives from a woman in her late teens or twenties in good health. V is TRBV27 and J is TRBJ1-6; D possibly corresponds to TRBD1 (6 bases). The CDR3: CASSLQGWFGNSPLHF. The CDR3 DNA reads TGTGCCAGCAGTTTACAGGGGTGGTTTGGTAATTCACCCCTCCACTTT.